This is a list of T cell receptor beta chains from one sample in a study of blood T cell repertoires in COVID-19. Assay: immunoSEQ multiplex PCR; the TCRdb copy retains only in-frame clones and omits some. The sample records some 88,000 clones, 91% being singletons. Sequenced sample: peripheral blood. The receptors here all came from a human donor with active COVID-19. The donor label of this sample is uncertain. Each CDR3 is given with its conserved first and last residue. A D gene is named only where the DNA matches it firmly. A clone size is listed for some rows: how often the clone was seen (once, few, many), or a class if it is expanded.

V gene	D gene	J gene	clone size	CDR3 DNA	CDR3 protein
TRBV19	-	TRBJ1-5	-	TGTGCCAGTAGTTCGCAGGGTGGGTCAGGGAATCAGCCCCAGCATTTT	CASSSQGGSGNQPQHF
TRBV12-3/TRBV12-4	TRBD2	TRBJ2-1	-	TGTGCCAGCAGTCGCGGGGGGTACAATGAGCAGTTCTTC	CASSRGGYNEQFF
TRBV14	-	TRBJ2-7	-	TGTGCCAGCAGCCTTTTACAGGGCTACGAGCAGTACTTC	CASSLLQGYEQYF
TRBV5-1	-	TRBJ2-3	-	TGCGCCAGCAGCTTGGTATTAGCAGGCACAGATACGCAGTATTTT	CASSLVLAGTDTQYF
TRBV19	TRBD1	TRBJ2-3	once	TGTGCCAGTAGTATAAACCCCGACAGGGCGGCGCAGTATTTT	CASSINPDRAAQYF
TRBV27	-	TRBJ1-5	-	TGTGCCAGCAGTTCCGGGACTGGGAATCAGCCCCAGCATTTT	CASSSGTGNQPQHF
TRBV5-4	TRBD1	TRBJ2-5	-	TGTGCCAGCAGCTTGGGAGGGGGCGGAGGAGAGACCCAGTACTTC	CASSLGGGGGETQYF
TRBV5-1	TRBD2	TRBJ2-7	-	TGCGCCAGCAGCTCTGCGTCTAGCGGGGGTCGCGAGCAGTACTTC	CASSSASSGGREQYF
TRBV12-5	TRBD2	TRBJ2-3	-	TGTGCTAGTGGTTTTTCCCCACTAGCGGGGGGGCCAGATACGCAGTATTTT	CASGFSPLAGGPDTQYF
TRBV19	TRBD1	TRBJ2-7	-	TGTGCCAGTAGTCCACGACAGGGATACTACGAGCAGTACTTC	CASSPRQGYYEQYF
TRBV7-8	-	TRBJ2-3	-	TGTGCCAGCAGCTTATATAGACAACCCACAGATACGCAGTATTTT	CASSLYRQPTDTQYF
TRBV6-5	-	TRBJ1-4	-	TGTGCCAGCAGTTACAAGGGGCAGTTTAATGAAAAACTGTTTTTT	CASSYKGQFNEKLFF
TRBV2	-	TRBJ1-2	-	TGTGCCACTTCCCAGAACTATGGCTACACCTTC	CATSQNYGYTF
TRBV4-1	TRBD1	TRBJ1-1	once	TGCGCCAGCAGCCAAGATTCGGGGCAGGGGGCCGGGTGGTACACTGAAGCTTTCTTT	CASSQDSGQGAGWYTEAFF
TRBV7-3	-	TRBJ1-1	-	TGTGCCAGCAGCACCAGAGGAGCCTCTTCAGCTTTCTTT	CASSTRGASSAFF
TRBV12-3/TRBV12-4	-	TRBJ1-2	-	TGTGCCAGCAGACATGACAGTCCCGGCTACACCTTC	CASRHDSPGYTF
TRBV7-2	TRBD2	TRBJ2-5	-	TGTGCCAGCAGCTTAGGGACTAGCGGGTACCAAGAGACCCAGTACTTC	CASSLGTSGYQETQYF
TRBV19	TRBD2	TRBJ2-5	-	TGTGCCAGTAGTATACTAGCGGGGGGGCCAGAGACCCAGTACTTC	CASSILAGGPETQYF
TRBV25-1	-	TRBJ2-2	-	TGTGCCAGCAGTGAATTGAGGGTTGGCGGGGAGCTGTTTTTT	CASSELRVGGELFF
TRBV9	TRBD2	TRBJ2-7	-	TGTGCCAGCAGCCCGAGCGGGGGGTCAGAGCAGTACTTC	CASSPSGGSEQYF
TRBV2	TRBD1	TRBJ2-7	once	TGTGCCAGCACGGACAGGGGGCGCTACGAGCAGTACTTC	CASTDRGRYEQYF
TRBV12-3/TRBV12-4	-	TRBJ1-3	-	TGTGCCAGCTTGTCAGGGGCTGGAAACACCATATATTTT	CASLSGAGNTIYF
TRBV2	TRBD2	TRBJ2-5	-	TGTGCCAGCAGTGCCCAGACTAGCGGAGAAGAGACCCAGTACTTC	CASSAQTSGEETQYF
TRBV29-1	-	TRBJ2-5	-	TGCAGCGTCCTGGGGGGTCCGGGGGAGACCCAGTACTTC	CSVLGGPGETQYF
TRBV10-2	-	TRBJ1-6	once	TGCGCCAGCAGTGAGTCCATCGGGGTAGATTCATCCCTCCACTTT	CASSESIGVDSSLHF
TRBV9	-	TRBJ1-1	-	TGTGCCAGCAGCGTAGGGGTAGGGGAGGGAAACGCTGAAGCTTTCTTT	CASSVGVGEGNAEAFF
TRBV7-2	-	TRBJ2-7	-	TGTGCCAGCAGCTTAGGAGGGGGGGACGAGCAGTACTTC	CASSLGGGDEQYF
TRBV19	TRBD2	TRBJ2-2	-	TGTGCCAGTAGTAGCCGGGGGGAGAACACCGGGGAGCTGTTTTTT	CASSSRGENTGELFF
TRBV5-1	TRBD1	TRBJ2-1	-	TGCGCCAGCAGCTTCAGGGGGTATGAGATTGAGCAGTTCTTC	CASSFRGYEIEQFF
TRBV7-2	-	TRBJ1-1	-	TGTGCCAGCAGCTTATGGAGTATGTTGAACACTGAAGCTTTCTTT	CASSLWSMLNTEAFF
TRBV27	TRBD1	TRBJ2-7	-	TGTGCCAGCAGTTTGAGGGGGCTCCCATACGAGCAGTACTTC	CASSLRGLPYEQYF
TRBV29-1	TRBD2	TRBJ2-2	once	TGCAGCGTAGGGAGGGGGCTGTTTTTT	CSVGRGLFF
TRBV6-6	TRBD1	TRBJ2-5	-	TGTGCCAGCGATCTCCGGACAGGGAAGTCCGAGACCCAGTACTTC	CASDLRTGKSETQYF
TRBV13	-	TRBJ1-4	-	TGTGCCAGCAGCTTAGGCACCGGCGGGGGTGAAAAACTGTTTTTT	CASSLGTGGGEKLFF
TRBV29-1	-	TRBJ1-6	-	TGCAGCGTGCGCTCGGGGAGCTCCTATAATTCACCCCTCCACTTT	CSVRSGSSYNSPLHF
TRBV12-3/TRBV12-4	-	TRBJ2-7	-	TGTGCCAGCAGTTTAGCCTTTGACGAGCAGTACTTC	CASSLAFDEQYF
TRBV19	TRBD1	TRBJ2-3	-	TGTGCCAGTAGTTCCCGGGACAGGGGGCGCCGCACAGATACGCAGTATTTT	CASSSRDRGRRTDTQYF
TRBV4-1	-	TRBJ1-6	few	TGCGCCAGCAACCCGGGGTCCTATAATTCACCCCTCCACTTT	CASNPGSYNSPLHF
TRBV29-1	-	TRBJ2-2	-	TGCAGCGTTGAACGCACCGGGGAGCTGTTTTTT	CSVERTGELFF
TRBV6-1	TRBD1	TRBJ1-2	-	TGTGCCAGCAGTGAAGCCCGGACAGGGAGTGGCTACACCTTC	CASSEARTGSGYTF
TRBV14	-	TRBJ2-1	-	TGTGCCAGCAGCCAAGATTTGGCGGGGCCTTATAATGAGCAGTTCTTC	CASSQDLAGPYNEQFF
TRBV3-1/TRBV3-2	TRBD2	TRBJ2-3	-	TGTGCCAGCAGCCAACTTACTAGCGGGGGCACAGATACGCAGTATTTT	CASSQLTSGGTDTQYF
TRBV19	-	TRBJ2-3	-	TGTGCCAGTAGTATGACCCCGGACAGCCTAACCACAGATACGCAGTATTTT	CASSMTPDSLTTDTQYF
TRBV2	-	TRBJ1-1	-	TGTGCCAGCAGTGCGGAGGGCACTGAAGCTTTCTTT	CASSAEGTEAFF
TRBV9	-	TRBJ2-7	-	TGTGCCAGCAGCGCTAACTCCTACGAGCAGTACTTC	CASSANSYEQYF
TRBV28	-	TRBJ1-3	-	TGTGCCAGCAGTTTTGGGGGGGCTGACTCTGGAAACACCATATATTTT	CASSFGGADSGNTIYF
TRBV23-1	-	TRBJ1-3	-	TGCGCCAGCAGTCAATCGAAGGGGCTTCCAGGTTCTGGAAACACCATATATTTT	CASSQSKGLPGSGNTIYF
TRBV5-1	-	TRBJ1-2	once	TGCGCCAGCAGCGTTGGATTTGTAGCGGGCTACACCTTC	CASSVGFVAGYTF
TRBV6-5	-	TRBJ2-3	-	TGTGCCAGCAGTAGGGGAGATACGCAGTATTTT	CASSRGDTQYF
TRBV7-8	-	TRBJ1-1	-	TGTGCCAGCAGCGCCACCGACACGACGAACACTGAAGCTTTCTTT	CASSATDTTNTEAFF
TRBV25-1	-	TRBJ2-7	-	TGTGCCAGCAGTGAATCCCCCGGCTGGGGCGACGAGCAGTACTTC	CASSESPGWGDEQYF
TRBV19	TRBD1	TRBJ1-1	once	TGTGCCAGTAGTACCCTACAGGGGTGGAACACTGAAGCTTTCTTT	CASSTLQGWNTEAFF
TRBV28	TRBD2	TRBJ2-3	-	TGTGCCAGCAGTTTATCACCGGGACTAGGGTCCTCCACAGATACGCAGTATTTT	CASSLSPGLGSSTDTQYF
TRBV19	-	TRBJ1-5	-	TGTGCCAGTAGTCCCTTGGGGGGTGGCGGCAATCAGCCCCAGCATTTT	CASSPLGGGGNQPQHF
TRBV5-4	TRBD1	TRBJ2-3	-	TGTGCCAGCAGCTTCGGGACAGGGAGACAAGATACGCAGTATTTT	CASSFGTGRQDTQYF